This T cell receptor (beta chain) is drawn from a study of T cells in Graves' hyperthyroidism and ophthalmopathy. Germline V lookup: CDR1 ENHRY, CDR2 SYGVKD. The CDR3 is 13 residues long. Participants, patients aged 18 to 65, had newly diagnosed hyperthyroidism with a duration under 2 months. PBMCs were obtained from approximately 9.2 ml fresh peripheral blood. Template material for amplifying TCR beta CDR3 regions consisted of RNA transcripts. When the TCR CDR3 underwent first-round RT-PCR, the HTBI primer set was used. Each CDR3 protein is one row after TCRdb ran MiXCR on the multiplex PCR reads. Of 800,000 or so distinct CDR3 sequences in the sample, 38% are singletons; the top ten hold 8.9%. With regard to this clonotype: Compared with germline, one end of the junction differs, possibly owing to a read error.

The chain has TRBV10-3 and TRBJ1-1; D is uncertain. The clonotype comes from a man aged 18 to 30 with Graves' hyperthyroidism. Sequenced material: blood. The CDR3: CASSIHLSAEAFF. The CDR3 DNA sequence: TGTGCCAGCAGTATACACTTATCCGCTGAAGCTTTCTTT.